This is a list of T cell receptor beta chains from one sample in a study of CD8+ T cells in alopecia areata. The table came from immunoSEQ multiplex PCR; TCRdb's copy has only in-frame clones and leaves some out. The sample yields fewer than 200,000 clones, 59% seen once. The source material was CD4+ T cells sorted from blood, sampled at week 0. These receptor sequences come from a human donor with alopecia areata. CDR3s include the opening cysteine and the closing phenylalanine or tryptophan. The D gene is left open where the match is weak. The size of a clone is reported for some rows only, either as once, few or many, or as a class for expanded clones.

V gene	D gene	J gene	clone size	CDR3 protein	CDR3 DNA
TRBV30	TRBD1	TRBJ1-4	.	CAWRDTGGAVFEKLFF	TGTGCCTGGAGGGATACAGGGGGCGCGGTTTTTGAAAAACTGTTTTTT
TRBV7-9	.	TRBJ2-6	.	CASSLMRQGGSGANVLTF	TGTGCCAGCAGCTTAATGAGGCAGGGTGGATCTGGGGCCAACGTCCTGACTTTC
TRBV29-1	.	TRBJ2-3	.	CSVEAILTDTQYF	TGCAGCGTTGAGGCGATACTCACAGATACGCAGTATTTT
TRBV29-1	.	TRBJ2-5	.	CSVRLAETQYF	TGCAGCGTCAGGCTAGCCGAGACCCAGTACTTC
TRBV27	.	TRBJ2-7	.	CASKRGSTYEQYF	TGTGCCAGCAAACGAGGGAGCACCTACGAGCAGTACTTC
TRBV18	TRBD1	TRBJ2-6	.	CASSPLPGTGTEKDFSGANVLTF	TGTGCCAGCTCACCCTTACCCGGGACAGGGACTGAGAAGGACTTCTCTGGGGCCAACGTCCTGACTTTC
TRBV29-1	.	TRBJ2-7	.	CSVEKGDEQYF	TGCAGCGTTGAAAAAGGCGACGAGCAGTACTTC
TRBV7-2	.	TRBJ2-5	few	CASSHQVSQRETQYF	TGTGCCAGCAGCCACCAAGTGTCTCAGAGAGAGACCCAGTACTTC
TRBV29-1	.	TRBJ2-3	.	CSVESRVDTQYF	TGCAGCGTTGAGTCCCGGGTAGATACGCAGTATTTT
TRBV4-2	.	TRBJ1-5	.	CASSPQGLVNQPQHF	TGTGCCAGCAGCCCCCAGGGGCTGGTTAATCAGCCCCAGCATTTT
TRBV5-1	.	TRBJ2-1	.	CASSLGQRIDNEQFF	TGCGCCAGCAGCTTGGGCCAGCGGATAGACAATGAGCAGTTCTTC
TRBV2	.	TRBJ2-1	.	CASSARRNNEQFF	TGTGCCAGCAGTGCTAGACGAAACAATGAGCAGTTCTTC
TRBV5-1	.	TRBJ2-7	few	CASSLDSGSFYEQYF	TGCGCCAGCAGCTTGGATTCGGGGTCTTTCTACGAGCAGTACTTC
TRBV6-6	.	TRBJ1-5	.	CASSHRALAQHF	TGTGCCAGCAGCCACAGGGCTTTGGCCCAGCATTTT
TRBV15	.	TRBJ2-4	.	CATKGVAKNIQYF	TGTGCCACCAAGGGCGTAGCCAAAAACATTCAGTACTTC
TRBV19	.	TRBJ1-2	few	CASSIDPLYGYTF	TGTGCCAGTAGTATTGACCCTCTCTATGGCTACACCTTC
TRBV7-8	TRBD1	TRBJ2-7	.	CASSIQGFYEQYF	TGTGCCAGCAGCATACAGGGGTTCTACGAGCAGTACTTC